The 18 T cell receptor beta chains given below trace back to one sample, sequenced in a study of OX40 agonist ivuxolimab in advanced cancers. Libraries came from the immunoSEQ multiplex PCR assay. The immuneACCESS repertoire file appears here via TCRdb, limited to in-frame rearrangements. These files lack a portion of the clones; in checked studies, under half of the deficit traces to unresolved V genes, and the cause of the others is not known. The sample table holds 15,000 to 20,000 clones, of which 70% to 90% were seen once. Of the sample, 15% to 20% is held by the ten largest clones. This specimen was CD4+ or CD8+ T cells sorted from blood, taken in a trial of the OX40 agonist ivuxolimab. The source of these receptors is an adult with an advanced solid tumor such as melanoma, head and neck, liver or kidney cancer.

This chain links TRBV19 with TRBJ1-4; D is unclear. V gave up 5 bases and J gave up 6 bases, with 10 bases separating them. Germline V gene lookup returns CDR1 LNHDA and CDR2 SQIVND (reference sequence). The CDR3 is 13 residues long. The CDR3 sequence is CASSFWGDEKLFF. As DNA, the CDR3 is TGTGCCAGTAGTTTCTGGGGTGATGAAAAACTGTTTTTT.

This clone was recorded a few times. The rearrangement links TRBV30 to TRBJ2-1; D possibly corresponds to TRBD1 (6 bases). The ends were cut back, 1 base at V and 9 bases at J, with 7 bases in the middle. The CDR3 is made up of 11 amino acids. The germline V gene encodes CDR1 GTSNPN and CDR2 SVGIG (reference sequence). CDR3 protein: CAWSAGVEQFF. CDR3 DNA: TGTGCCTGGAGTGCAGGGGTTGAGCAGTTCTTC.

This sequence joins TRBV27 and TRBJ2-2, with 13 bases identical to TRBD2. V lost 7 bases, J lost 6 bases, and 11 bases stayed unmatched. Germline CDR1 is MNHEY and CDR2 is SMNVEV (reference sequence). The CDR3 consists of 17 residues. Here the CDR3 reads CASNPIPTSGRAGELFF. The CDR3 bases are TGTGCCAGCAACCCAATCCCAACTAGCGGGAGGGCCGGGGAGCTGTTTTTT.

The V gene is TRBV28, the J gene TRBJ2-7, with D hard to call. There are 14 residues in the CDR3. V was pared by 6 bases and J by 0 bases, with 12 bases between. The germline V gene has CDR1 MDHEN and CDR2 SYDVKM. CDR3 amino acids: CASSRDGVSYEQYF. CDR3 nucleotide sequence: TGTGCCAGCAGCCGCGATGGGGTCTCCTACGAGCAGTACTTC. Full variable domain (missing parts from reference TRBV28 and TRBJ2-7): DVKVTQSSRYLVKRTGEKVFLECVQDMDHENMFWYRQDPGLGLRLIYFSYDVKMKEKGDIPEGYSVSREKKERFSLILESASTNQTSMYLCASSRDGVSYEQYFGPGTRLTVT.

The chain links TRBV2 to TRBJ2-5, with 10 bases lining up with TRBD1. This CDR3 contains 16 residues. CDR1 SNHLY and CDR2 FYNNEI come from the germline V gene. V dropped 6 bases and J dropped 4; count of bases not matched to a gene: 11. The CDR3 DNA reads as TGTGCCAGCAGCGTACAAGCCGGACAGGGGGGAGAGACCCAGTACTTC. It specifies CASSVQAGQGGETQYF. Drawing the rest from reference TRBV2 and TRBJ2-5, the complete variable domain is EPEVTQTPSHQVTQMGQEVILRCVPISNHLYFYWYRQILGQKVEFLVSFYNNEISEKSEIFDDQFSVERPDGSNFTLKIRSTKLEDSAMYFCASSVQAGQGGETQYFGPGTRLLVL.

The table lists this clone with a few counts. The genes are TRBV5-1 and TRBJ2-1; 9 bases are a match to TRBD2. Germline lookup yields CDR1 SGHRS and CDR2 YFSETQ. The junction had 7 bases not matched to a gene; V was cut back by 3 bases and J by 0 bases. This CDR3 has 17 amino acids. The CDR3: CASSSWAGGTSYNEQFF. In DNA, the CDR3 is TGCGCCAGCAGCTCCTGGGCGGGAGGGACCTCCTACAATGAGCAGTTCTTC.

The chain carries TRBV6-1 and TRBJ2-7; 7 bases map to TRBD2. V lost 6 bases to trimming and J lost 3 bases; unmatched junction nucleotides: 8. Germline V gives CDR1 MNHNS, CDR2 SASEGT. The CDR3 runs 14 residues. The CDR3 sequence: CASSPSGANYEQYF. CDR3 bases: TGTGCCAGCAGCCCCAGCGGGGCCAACTACGAGCAGTACTTC.

V is TRBV28 and J is TRBJ1-4; possibly TRBD1 for D (5 bases). The CDR3 covers 15 residues. The V end lost 3 bases, the J end lost 5 bases, and 13 bases lay between the germline ends. Germline values: CDR1 MDHEN, CDR2 SYDVKM. The CDR3 protein is CASSFLTAENEKLFF. The CDR3 DNA follows: TGTGCCAGCAGTTTTTTGACAGCGGAAAATGAAAAACTGTTTTTT.

The J gene is TRBJ1-4, the V gene TRBV30; no definite D call. Germline assignment: CDR1 GTSNPN and CDR2 SVGIG (reference sequence). Trimming removed 6 bases from V and 3 bases from J, with 11 bases in between. The CDR3 totals 13 residues. CDR3 residues: CACPTGANEKLFF. CDR3 DNA sequence: TGTGCCTGTCCAACCGGGGCTAATGAAAAACTGTTTTTT.

This rearrangement joins TRBV6-1 to TRBJ2-3, with D maybe TRBD1 (6 bases). This CDR3 has 14 residues. Germline V gene sequence: CDR1 MNHNS, CDR2 SASEGT. Trimming left V 1 base short and J 2 bases short, with 7 bases between. This CDR3 is CASSEGGLTDTQYF. CDR3 nucleotide sequence: TGTGCCAGCAGTGAAGGGGGGCTCACAGATACGCAGTATTTT.

This clone is a singleton in its sample. The J gene is TRBJ1-1, the V gene TRBV15; 9 bases agree with TRBD1. Germline lookup yields CDR1 LNHNV and CDR2 YYDKDF (reference sequence). The CDR3 extends over 13 amino acids. The V segment lost 6 bases and the J segment 5 bases; nucleotides outside the gene matches: 4. CDR3 region: CATSRDRETEAFF. CDR3 in DNA: TGTGCCACCAGTCGGGACAGGGAAACTGAAGCTTTCTTT.

This rearrangement joins TRBV7-9 to TRBJ2-2, with TRBD2 matching 16 bases. Germline V gene lookup returns CDR1 SEHNR and CDR2 FQNEAQ (reference sequence). The CDR3 extends over 17 amino acids. The trim removed 5 bases at V and 4 bases at J, leaving 4 bases unmatched. CDR3: CASSPGLAGGPTGELFF. For the CDR3, the DNA is TGTGCCAGCAGCCCGGGACTAGCGGGAGGGCCCACCGGGGAGCTGTTTTTT.

The rearrangement uses TRBV6-5 and TRBJ1-2, with no clear D. Germline CDR1 and CDR2: MNHEY and SVGAGI. The V end was cut by 0 bases, the J end by 5 bases, with 10 bases between. This CDR3 spans 14 amino acids. CDR3 region: CASSYSSGRYGYTF. The DNA for the CDR3 is TGTGCCAGCAGTTACTCTTCGGGTAGATATGGCTACACCTTC.

This chain links TRBV5-6 with TRBJ2-7; 14 bases line up with TRBD2. CDR1 SGHDT and CDR2 YYEEEE come from the germline V gene. V lost 4 bases and J lost 6; bases outside the gene matches: 9. CDR3 size: 16 residues. For the CDR3, the DNA is TGTGCCAGCAGCGGGGGGACTAGCGGGAGATTTTTCGAGCAGTACTTC. This encodes CASSGGTSGRFFEQYF. The full variable domain, its missing parts supplied by reference TRBV5-6 and TRBJ2-7, is DAGVTQSPTHLIKTRGQQVTLRCSPKSGHDTVSWYQQALGQGPQFIFQYYEEEERQRGNFPDRFSGHQFPNYSSELNVNALLLGDSALYLCASSGGTSGRFFEQYFGPGTRLTVT.

The genes are TRBV5-1 and TRBJ2-7, with 11 bases identical to TRBD2. Trimming removed 3 bases from V and 3 bases from J; junction bases left unmatched: 5. CDR1 SGHRS and CDR2 YFSETQ come from the germline V gene. This CDR3 has 15 residues. CDR3 in DNA: TGCGCCAGCAGCTGGGGGGGACTAGCGGACTACGAGCAGTACTTC. It codes for CASSWGGLADYEQYF.

The chain combines TRBV4-3 with TRBJ2-7; a possible D gene is TRBD2 (5 bases). The CDR3 loop spans 13 amino acids. Germline CDR1 LGHNA, CDR2 YSLEER. The germline V and J ends were trimmed by 1 base and 7 bases, with 11 bases remaining between them. The CDR3 DNA follows: TGCGCCAGCAGCCAAGGAGGCCCGGGGGAGCAGTACTTC. Translating gives CASSQGGPGEQYF.

The chain recombines TRBV7-2 with TRBJ1-1; 7 bases are shared with TRBD1. This CDR3 comprises 15 residues. V was pared by 5 bases and J by 8 bases, with 14 bases of the junction left unmatched. Germline CDR1 and CDR2: SGHTA and FQGNSA. This chain's CDR3 is CASSTQGGTGTEAFF. The CDR3 nucleotides are TGTGCCAGCAGCACCCAGGGGGGGACTGGGACGGAAGCTTTCTTT. Drawing the rest from reference TRBV7-2 and TRBJ1-1, the complete variable domain is GAGVSQSPSNKVTEKGKDVELRCDPISGHTALYWYRQSLGQGLEFLIYFQGNSAPDKSGLPSDRFSAERTGGSVSTLTIQRTQQEDSAVYLCASSTQGGTGTEAFFGQGTRLTVV.

This rearrangement joins TRBV30 to TRBJ1-6, with 8 bases matching TRBD1. Trimming cost V 0 bases and J 7 bases; bases outside gene matches: 5. CDR1 and CDR2 from the germline V gene are GTSNPN and SVGIG (reference sequence). The CDR3 covers 15 residues. The CDR3 loop reads CAWSVLQGGNSPLHF. DNA of the CDR3: TGTGCCTGGAGTGTGTTACAGGGGGGAAATTCACCCCTCCACTTT.